This paragraph reports one TCR beta chain. These data originate in a study of T cell changes during pregnancy in multiple sclerosis. Repertoires were generated with immunoSEQ multiplex PCR, while TCRdb's copy carries only in-frame clones and drops some. The sample has around 130,000 clones, 95% to 98% seen once. Deletions cut 6 bases from V and 5 bases from J, with 17 bases between. Germline V lookup: CDR1 MNHEY, CDR2 SMNVEV (reference sequence). CDR3 length equals 14 residues. The chain recombines TRBV27 with TRBJ2-7; perhaps TRBD1 as D (6 bases). Sequenced material: peripheral blood, taken after pregnancy. This receptor was taken from a female donor with multiple sclerosis, enrolled in a pregnancy study. This CDR3 reads CASSPQGRVHEQYF. The CDR3 DNA is TGTGCCAGCAGCCCACAGGGCAGGGTCCACGAGCAGTACTTC.